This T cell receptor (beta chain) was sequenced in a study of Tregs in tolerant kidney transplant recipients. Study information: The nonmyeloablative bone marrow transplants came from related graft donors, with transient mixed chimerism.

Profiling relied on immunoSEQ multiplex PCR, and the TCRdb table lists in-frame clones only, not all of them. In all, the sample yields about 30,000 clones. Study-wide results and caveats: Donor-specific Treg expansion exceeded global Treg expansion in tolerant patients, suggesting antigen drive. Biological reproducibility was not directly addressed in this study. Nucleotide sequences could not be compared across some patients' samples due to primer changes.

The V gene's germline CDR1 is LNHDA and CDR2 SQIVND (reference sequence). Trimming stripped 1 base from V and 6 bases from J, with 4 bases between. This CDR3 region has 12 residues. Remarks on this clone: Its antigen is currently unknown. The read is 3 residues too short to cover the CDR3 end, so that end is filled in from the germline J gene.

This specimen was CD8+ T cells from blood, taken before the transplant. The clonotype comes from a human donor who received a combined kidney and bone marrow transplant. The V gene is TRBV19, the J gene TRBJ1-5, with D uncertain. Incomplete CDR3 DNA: TGTGCCAGTAGTATAGCGGGTCAGCCC. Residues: CASSIAGQP. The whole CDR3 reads CASSIAGQPQHF.